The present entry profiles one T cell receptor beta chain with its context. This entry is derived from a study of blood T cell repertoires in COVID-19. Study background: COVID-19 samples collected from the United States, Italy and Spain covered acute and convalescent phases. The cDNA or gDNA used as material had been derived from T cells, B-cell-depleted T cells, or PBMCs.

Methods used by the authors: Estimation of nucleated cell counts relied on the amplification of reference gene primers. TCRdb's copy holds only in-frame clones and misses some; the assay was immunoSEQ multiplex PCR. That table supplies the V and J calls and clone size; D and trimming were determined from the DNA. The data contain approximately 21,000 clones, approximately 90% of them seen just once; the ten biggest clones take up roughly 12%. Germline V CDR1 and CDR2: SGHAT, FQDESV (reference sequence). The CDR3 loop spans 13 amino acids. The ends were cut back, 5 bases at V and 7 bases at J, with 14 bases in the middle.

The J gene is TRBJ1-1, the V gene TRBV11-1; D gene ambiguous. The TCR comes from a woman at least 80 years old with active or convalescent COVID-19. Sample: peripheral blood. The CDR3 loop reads CASSPHAVGEAFF. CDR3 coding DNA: TGTGCCAGCAGCCCGCATGCAGTTGGTGAAGCTTTCTTT.